The 13 T cell receptor beta chains presented below share a single source sample, sequenced in a study of blood T cells in healthy people across ages. PCR was performed a second time for roughly 7 to 12 cycles using a sample-barcoded 5' primer and a J-beta primer mix. One entry per CDR3 protein results from TCRdb running MiXCR on the 5' RACE reads. The sample has around 1,800,000 distinct CDR3 sequences; about 39% are singletons. Sequenced: blood. These receptors were obtained from a human donor in good health.

The chain couples TRBV27 to TRBJ1-4; D is unresolved. Trimming took off 6 bases at V and 6 bases at J, with 20 bases between the two ends. Germline V gene data show CDR1 as MNHEY and CDR2 as SMNVEV (reference sequence). The CDR3 sequence is 16 residues long. CDR3: CASSPLSGVGDEKLFF. The CDR3 coding sequence is TGTGCCAGCAGCCCTCTCAGTGGGGTTGGTGATGAAAAACTGTTTTTT.

The chain has TRBV6-6 and TRBJ1-5; D is ambiguous. This CDR3 contains 13 residues. Per the germline V gene, CDR1 is MNHNY and CDR2 is SVGAGI (reference sequence). The V and J ends lost 9 bases and 7 bases respectively, with 16 bases between them. CDR3 coding DNA: TGTGCCAGTAACCTGGTGGGAGAGCAGCCCCAGCATTTT. This gives the protein CASNLVGEQPQHF.

This clonotype has a handful of counts. CDR3 loop: CASSAGTGQETQYF. CDR3 nucleotides: TGTGCCAGCAGCGCAGGGACGGGACAAGAGACCCAGTACTTC. V and J are TRBV7-9 and TRBJ2-5, with D perhaps being TRBD1 or TRBD2 (5 bases each). CDR1 and CDR2 from the germline V gene are SEHNR and FQNEAQ (reference sequence). V was pared by 5 bases and J by 2 bases, with 12 bases between. CDR3 length: 14 residues.

J is TRBJ2-4 and V is TRBV28; D not resolved. TRBJ2-7 explains the end of the DNA better; the J call may be wrong. The V gene's germline CDR1 is MDHEN and CDR2 SYDVKM. CDR3 length: 15 amino acids. As DNA, the CDR3 is TGTGCCAGCAGTCCCCCTTTTACACCAAACTACGAGCAGTACTTC. It specifies CASSPPFTPNYEQYF.

This clonotype was observed a few times. The V and J genes are TRBV4-3 and TRBJ2-7; D remains ambiguous. V lost 0 bases and J lost 1, with 7 bases in between. There are 14 residues in the CDR3. Germline CDR1 is LGHNA and CDR2 is YSLEER. Here the CDR3 reads CASSQDLTSYEQYF. CDR3 in DNA: TGCGCCAGCAGCCAAGATCTGACATCCTACGAGCAGTACTTC.

Ten or more counts support this clonotype. The chain carries TRBV7-2 and TRBJ2-3; the D is unclear. CDR1 is SGHTA and CDR2 is FQGNSA in the germline V gene. The CDR3 spans 16 residues. V was cut by 1 base and J by 0 bases, with 11 bases left in between. CDR3 in amino acids: CASSLVGDASTDTQYF. The CDR3 DNA sequence: TGTGCCAGCAGCTTAGTTGGTGACGCGAGCACAGATACGCAGTATTTT.

V gene TRBV20-1 combines with J gene TRBJ2-1, with TRBD2 matching 8 bases. The CDR3 is 15 residues long. V was clipped by 0 bases and J by 6 bases; unmatched bases: 7. The germline CDR1 and CDR2 sequences are DFQATT and SNEGSKA (reference sequence). CDR3 nucleotide sequence: TGCAGTGCTAGAGATGGAGCTAGCGGGCGCAATGAGCAGTTCTTC. It encodes CSARDGASGRNEQFF.

The rearrangement links TRBV5-1 to TRBJ2-5, with 9 positions matching TRBD2. The length of the CDR3 is 16 residues. Losses at the gene ends were 0 bases for V and 4 bases for J; bases not matched to a gene: 7. CDR1 and CDR2 from the germline V gene are SGHRS and YFSETQ. The CDR3 coding sequence is TGCGCCAGCAGCTTGGAGGGACTAGCCCCCGGAGAGACCCAGTACTTC. Residues: CASSLEGLAPGETQYF.

The CDR3 bases are TGTGCCAGCAGCTTAGCGCGGGGGACACATGGCTACACCTTC. It is translated as CASSLARGTHGYTF. This chain joins TRBV7-8 and TRBJ1-2; D is perhaps TRBD1 (6 bases). Trimming took 0 bases from V and 6 from J, leaving 11 bases between them. The CDR3 extends over 14 amino acids. CDR1 is SGHVS and CDR2 is FQNEAQ in the germline V gene.

The chain links TRBV13 to TRBJ1-4; 9 bases align to TRBD1. The CDR3 sequence is 17 residues long. The germline CDR1 and CDR2 sequences are PRHDT and FYEKMQ (reference sequence). Trimming removed 0 bases from V and 3 bases from J; junction bases left unmatched: 5. For the CDR3, the DNA is TGTGCCAGCAGCTTAGGGACAGGGGGGGAAGCTAATGAAAAACTGTTTTTT. Its translation is CASSLGTGGEANEKLFF.

This clonotype has only a few counts. V gene TRBV12-3 or TRBV12-4 combines with J gene TRBJ2-4; D might be TRBD1 or TRBD2, each matching 5 bases. The CDR3 sequence is 15 residues long. Deletions cut 6 bases from V and 3 bases from J, with 15 bases between. As DNA, the CDR3 is TGTGCCAGCAGCTTACCGGGACCAAACAAAAACATTCAGTACTTC. It translates to CASSLPGPNKNIQYF.

This clonotype was seen many times. The chain couples TRBV6-5 to TRBJ1-4; a possible D gene is TRBD1 (6 bases). This CDR3 has 14 amino acids. V was cut by 5 bases and J by 5 bases, with 12 bases left in between. Germline V CDR1 and CDR2: MNHEY, SVGAGI. The CDR3 DNA reads TGTGCCAGCAGTCCGACAGGAGGGAATGAAAAACTGTTTTTT. Residues: CASSPTGGNEKLFF.

The chain combines TRBV6-2 or TRBV6-3 with TRBJ1-1, with TRBD1 matching over 8 bases. V lost 6 bases to trimming and J lost 1 base; unmatched junction nucleotides: 10. CDR1 MNHEY and CDR2 SVGEGT come from the germline V gene. The CDR3 spans 16 residues. CDR3 DNA: TGTGCCAGCAGCCCTCTGGCGCAGGGGGCGAACACTGAAGCTTTCTTT. It is translated as CASSPLAQGANTEAFF.